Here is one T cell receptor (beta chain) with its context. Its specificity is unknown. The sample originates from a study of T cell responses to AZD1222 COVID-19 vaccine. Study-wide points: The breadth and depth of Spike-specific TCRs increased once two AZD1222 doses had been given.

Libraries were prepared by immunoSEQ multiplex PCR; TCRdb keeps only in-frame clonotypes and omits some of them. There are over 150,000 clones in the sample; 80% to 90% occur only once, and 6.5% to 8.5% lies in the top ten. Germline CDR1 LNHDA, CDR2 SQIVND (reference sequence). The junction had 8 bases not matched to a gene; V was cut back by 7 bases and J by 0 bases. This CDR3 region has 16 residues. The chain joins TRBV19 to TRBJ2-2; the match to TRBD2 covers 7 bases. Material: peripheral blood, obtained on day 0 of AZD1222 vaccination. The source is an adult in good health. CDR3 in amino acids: CASTFMGGTNTGELFF. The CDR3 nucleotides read TGTGCCAGTACGTTTATGGGGGGGACGAACACCGGGGAGCTGTTTTTT.